This T cell receptor beta chain originates from a study of blood T cell repertoires in COVID-19. As for the study in general: Donors in the United States, Italy and Spain gave samples during acute or convalescent COVID-19. From T cells, B-cell-depleted T cells, or PBMCs came the material, which was cDNA or gDNA.

Cohort placement rested on clinical history that participants reported themselves. Libraries were prepared by immunoSEQ multiplex PCR; TCRdb keeps only in-frame clonotypes and omits some of them. The data show over 200,000 clones, with about 80% seen just once and approximately 16% held by the top ten. The CDR3 totals 15 residues. Germline CDR1 and CDR2: SGHDN and FVKESK. V was shortened by 2 bases and J by 0 bases, with 11 bases between the two germline ends. This TCR was sampled from a middle-aged man who had recovered from COVID-19. V gene TRBV14 combines with J gene TRBJ2-7; D gene uncertain. Sequencing was done on a sample of PBMCs or T cells enriched from blood (not recorded which). The CDR3 sequence: CASSQSIPGSYEQYF. CDR3 sequence (DNA): TGTGCCAGCAGCCAATCTATCCCAGGCTCCTACGAGCAGTACTTC.